The 20 T cell receptor beta chains below all came from one sample that was sequenced in a study of blood T cell repertoires in COVID-19. Sequencing used immunoSEQ multiplex PCR; TCRdb keeps in-frame clones, though not all of them. The data contain about 280,000 clones, about nine tenths of them singletons. Sequencing used peripheral blood. All receptors come from a woman in her thirties or forties who had recovered from COVID-19.

The gene calls are TRBV9 and TRBJ2-2, with a tentative D call TRBD2 (6 bases). The germline gives CDR1 SGDLS, CDR2 YYNGEE. The CDR3 length is 16 residues. V was trimmed by 3 bases and J by 7 bases, leaving 19 bases between them. The CDR3 loop is CASSEGAGLANGELFF. Here the CDR3 DNA reads TGTGCCAGCAGCGAAGGTGCCGGGCTAGCGAACGGGGAGCTGTTTTTT.

The V gene is TRBV7-8, the J gene TRBJ2-1; D unclear. CDR3 length: 13 amino acids. Germline V gives CDR1 SGHVS, CDR2 FQNEAQ. V gave up 3 bases and J gave up 5 bases, with 8 bases separating them. The CDR3 loop reads CASSLRLDNEQFF. The DNA for the CDR3 is TGTGCCAGCAGCTTGAGGCTCGACAATGAGCAGTTCTTC.

The chain recombines TRBV6-5 with TRBJ1-1; 8 bases fit TRBD1. Germline assignment: CDR1 MNHEY and CDR2 SVGAGI. The CDR3 contains 14 residues. V lost 6 bases and J lost 1; bases outside the gene matches: 4. CDR3 coding DNA: TGTGCCAGCAGAAGGACAGGGACGAACACTGAAGCTTTCTTT. This sequence encodes CASRRTGTNTEAFF.

This chain uses TRBV7-3 with TRBJ2-7; 8 bases fit TRBD1. This CDR3 spans 14 amino acids. The V gene's germline CDR1 is SGHTA and CDR2 FQGTGA. V trimming: 2 bases; J trimming: 4 bases; junction bases outside the gene matches: 4. The CDR3 spells CASSLAGGAYEQYF. The CDR3 coding sequence is TGTGCCAGCAGCTTAGCAGGGGGCGCGTACGAGCAGTACTTC.

This clone came up once. The V and J genes are TRBV4-1 and TRBJ2-2; TRBD2 agrees at 14 bases. Trimming cost V 1 base and J 1 base; bases outside gene matches: 11. CDR3 length equals 21 residues. The germline gives CDR1 MGHRA, CDR2 YSYEKL. CDR3 in amino acids: CASSQGAWGLAGAGNTGELFF. As DNA, the CDR3 is TGCGCCAGCAGCCAAGGGGCCTGGGGACTAGCGGGAGCCGGGAACACCGGGGAGCTGTTTTTT.

The chain has TRBV7-6 and TRBJ2-7; D remains ambiguous. Trimming left V 1 base short and J 3 bases short, with 10 bases between. Germline V lookup: CDR1 SGHVS, CDR2 FNYEAQ. This CDR3 comprises 14 residues. CDR3 protein: CASSLGQSSYEQYF. The CDR3 DNA follows: TGTGCCAGCAGCTTAGGGCAGTCCAGCTACGAGCAGTACTTC.

Only a few counts were recorded for this clone. The V and J genes are TRBV3-1 (or the pseudogene TRBV3-2) and TRBJ1-6; no reliable D call. The CDR3 runs to 13 residues. V gave up 3 bases and J gave up 10 bases, with 10 bases separating them. Germline CDR1 reads LGHDT; CDR2 reads YNNKEL (reference sequence). In DNA form, the CDR3 reads TGTGCCAGCAGCCAGGGGTGGGAGTCACCCCTCCACTTT. Translated, it gives CASSQGWESPLHF.

V usage is TRBV19 and J usage is TRBJ2-7, with 7 bases identical to TRBD1. From germline, CDR1 is LNHDA and CDR2 SQIVND (reference sequence). The length of the CDR3 is 15 residues. With 5 bases clipped from V and 2 bases from J, the junction kept 9 bases outside the gene matches. The CDR3 sequence is CASSRWDSRTYEQYF. Here the CDR3 DNA reads TGTGCCAGTAGTCGATGGGACAGTCGGACCTACGAGCAGTACTTC.

This rearrangement joins TRBV6-5 to TRBJ2-7, with D maybe TRBD2 (6 bases). The CDR3 extends over 13 amino acids. CDR1 is MNHEY and CDR2 is SVGAGI in the germline V gene. Trimming cost V 8 bases and J 7 bases, with 18 bases left between them. CDR3 bases: TGTGCCAGCGGGCGGCTTGAGGGGACTGAGCAGTACTTC. This encodes CASGRLEGTEQYF.

CDR3 region: CASSLIAGDTYNEQFF. The CDR3 coding sequence is TGTGCCAGTAGTTTAATAGCGGGAGACACCTACAATGAGCAGTTCTTC. The chain uses TRBV19 and TRBJ2-1; 9 nucleotides match TRBD2. Germline values: CDR1 LNHDA, CDR2 SQIVND (reference sequence). This CDR3 has 16 amino acids. V dropped 5 bases and J dropped 2; count of bases not matched to a gene: 7.

The chain has TRBV5-1 and TRBJ1-2; a possible D gene is TRBD1 (5 bases). Trimming stripped 5 bases from V and 3 bases from J, with 11 bases between. Per germline, CDR1 SGHRS and CDR2 YFSETQ. The CDR3 extends over 13 amino acids. CDR3 nucleotides: TGCGCCAGCAGTTCTAGGGACTACTATGGCTACACCTTC. This encodes CASSSRDYYGYTF.

This chain uses TRBV6-1 with TRBJ2-5, with D perhaps matching TRBD1 (5 bases). Trimming removed 1 base at V and 2 bases at J, with 8 bases between. CDR3 length: 14 amino acids. The germline V gene has CDR1 MNHNS and CDR2 SASEGT. CDR3 sequence reads: CASSEGTKQETQYF. The CDR3, as DNA: TGTGCCAGCAGTGAAGGGACAAAGCAAGAGACCCAGTACTTC.

This chain uses TRBV29-1 with TRBJ2-5; 8 bases align to TRBD2. The V gene's germline CDR1 is SQVTM and CDR2 ANQGSEA. The CDR3 loop spans 10 amino acids. Trimming removed 4 bases from V and 9 bases from J; junction bases left unmatched: 1. CDR3 bases: TGCAGCGTTGTACTAGCGGCCCAGTACTTC. Its protein is CSVVLAAQYF.

The chain has TRBV30 and TRBJ2-5, with 9 bases that match TRBD1. Germline V gene lookup returns CDR1 GTSNPN and CDR2 SVGIG (reference sequence). Losses at the gene ends were 4 bases for V and 4 bases for J; bases not matched to a gene: 4. The CDR3 is 13 residues long. DNA of the CDR3: TGTGCCTGGATTACAGGGGGCCGAGAGACCCAGTACTTC. This encodes CAWITGGRETQYF.

V usage is TRBV27 and J usage is TRBJ2-5, with TRBD1 matching over 8 bases. Germline CDR1 and CDR2: MNHEY and SMNVEV (reference sequence). V trimming: 5 bases; J trimming: 5 bases; junction bases outside the gene matches: 10. This CDR3 has 15 residues. The CDR3 sequence: CASSPTTGVGETQYF. The CDR3 DNA is TGTGCCAGCAGTCCCACGACAGGGGTCGGGGAGACCCAGTACTTC.

The J gene is TRBJ2-3, the V gene TRBV9, with D hard to call. Trimming removed 3 bases at V and 4 bases at J, with 15 bases between. The CDR3 runs to 15 residues. Germline CDR1 SGDLS, CDR2 YYNGEE. CDR3 residues: CASSGDSFRADTQYF. In nucleotides, the CDR3 is TGTGCCAGCAGCGGTGACTCCTTCAGAGCAGATACGCAGTATTTT.

The rearrangement links TRBV3-1 (or the pseudogene TRBV3-2) to TRBJ2-6, with TRBD2 identical over 7 bases. V was pared by 3 bases and J by 2 bases, with 7 bases of the junction left unmatched. In germline, CDR1 is LGHDT, CDR2 YNNKEL (reference sequence). The CDR3 is made up of 17 amino acids. The CDR3 DNA is TGTGCCAGCAGCCAGGGGGGGAGACTCACTGGGGCCAACGTCCTGACTTTC. It encodes CASSQGGRLTGANVLTF.

The chain couples TRBV2 to TRBJ1-3; D not certain. The CDR3 sequence is 14 residues long. From germline, CDR1 is SNHLY and CDR2 FYNNEI. The ends were cut back, 7 bases at V and 0 bases at J, with 10 bases in the middle. The CDR3 nucleotides are TGTGCCAGCACCGGCGGCGACTCTGGAAACACCATATATTTT. It translates to CASTGGDSGNTIYF.

This rearrangement joins TRBV27 to TRBJ2-3; perhaps TRBD2 as D (6 bases). The V end was cut by 5 bases, the J end by 7 bases, with 16 bases between. The CDR3 extends over 14 amino acids. Germline V CDR1 and CDR2: MNHEY, SMNVEV (reference sequence). For the CDR3, the DNA is TGTGCCAGCAGTCCCCGCAGGCGGGGTTATACGCAGTATTTT. Protein product: CASSPRRRGYTQYF.

The V and J genes are TRBV19 and TRBJ1-1; D not certain. CDR1 and CDR2 from the germline V gene are LNHDA and SQIVND (reference sequence). The V end was cut by 4 bases, the J end by 2 bases, with 5 bases between. This CDR3 has 12 residues. CDR3 loop: CASSTINTEAFF. The CDR3 DNA is TGTGCCAGTAGTACCATTAACACTGAAGCTTTCTTT.